This T cell receptor beta chain was recovered during a study of T cell responses to AZD1222 COVID-19 vaccine. CDR3 size: 14 residues. Germline V gives CDR1 MDHEN, CDR2 SYDVKM. Between the trimmed V and J ends, which lost 6 bases and 0 bases, there was a span of 11 bases. The protocol was immunoSEQ multiplex PCR, while the TCRdb copy is restricted to in-frame clones and leaves out a portion. Counted here are 100,000 or so clones, roughly 84% occurring once; the ten biggest clones make up over 15%. Study-wide findings and caveats: Two AZD1222 doses significantly raised spike-specific TCR breadth and depth over controls.

Concerning this clone itself: Its matching antigen is unknown.

V is TRBV28 and J is TRBJ1-2; D is uncertain. This material consisted of peripheral blood, taken on day 0 of AZD1222 vaccination. The sequence was obtained from an adult in good health. Here the CDR3 reads CASSNAGANYGYTF. DNA for the CDR3: TGTGCCAGCAGCAACGCAGGTGCTAACTATGGCTACACCTTC.